One T cell receptor beta chain is described in this entry. This clone is a singleton in its sample. Its antigen is not yet known. No quality values exist for individual bases; no much larger clone is one base distant. This sample stems from a study of blood T cell repertoires in COVID-19 (dated by TCRdb to the early 2020s). Background for the entire study: Samples from collaborators originated in the United States, Italy and Spain and spanned both the acute and convalescent phases of COVID-19. The material from the prospective study consisted of cDNA or gDNA derived from T cells, B-cell-depleted T cells, or PBMCs. Subjects who had been exposed to COVID-19, were actively infected with it, or had recovered from it provided the deeply sampled blood TCRbeta repertoires that made up the dataset. The repertoires were released in a freely available public database meant as a resource for research on the immune response to SARS-CoV-2. Samples were obtained from the ongoing ImmuneRACE study (first 160 participants) and from over 1,000 subjects provided by 6 global collaborators. Nearly every sample came with metadata listing a de-identified subject ID, COVID-19 status, age in years and sex. Where available, HLA class I and class II types were obtained from metadata supplied by the sample provider rather than from assay-based typing.

Enrolling through a virtual design, the prospective study's participants ranged in age from roughly 18 to 100 years and lived across roughly 23 United States geographic areas. In the prospective study, participants were assigned to cohorts based on the clinical history participants reported in a screening survey and a study questionnaire. A participant counted as exposed if, within 2 weeks of entering the study, that participant had been in contact with someone who had a PCR-confirmed or clinician-diagnosed COVID-19 case. Each participant in the prospective study had whole blood, serum and a nasopharyngeal or oropharyngeal swab collected by mobile phlebotomists. Prospective study participants could optionally give additional blood draws and questionnaires over a roughly two-month period. Prospective study blood samples were shipped either frozen or at room temperature before DNA extraction. TCRbeta CDR3 regions were amplified from genomic DNA using the immunoSEQ Assay, a bias-controlled multiplex PCR. On the study's bioinformatics: The number of nucleated cells in each sample was estimated from the amplification of reference gene primers within the assay. To quantify the absolute abundance of each unique TCRbeta CDR3 rearrangement, sequence reads were collapsed and filtered. For each sample, productive Simpson clonality was calculated by taking the square root of Simpson's diversity index across productive rearrangements. The table comes from immuneACCESS by way of TCRdb, which keeps in-frame sequences with V and J called. Part of the clones is missing from these tables; in studies checked, under half for an unresolved V gene and the rest for unknown reasons. That table gives V, J and clone size, and the DNA gave D and trimming. The sample includes fewer than 300,000 clones, with around 83% observed a single time. The biggest ten clones account for around 5% of the sample.

Taken from cysteine to phenylalanine, the CDR3 has 15 residues. The DNA shown is the 45-base CDR3, in frame from base 1. CDR1 and CDR2 (SGHRS, YFSETQ) derive from the germline V gene. At the junction V is shortened by 3 bases and J by 2 bases; bases outside the gene matches: 7. On the study overall, not on this receptor specifically: Clinical and demographic metadata were provided uncurated, with the amount varying by source and participant.

The TCR originated in a man aged 35 to 55 who had been exposed to COVID-19. Recombination connected TRBV5-1 to TRBJ2-5; TRBD2 aligns with 7 central bases. The sequenced sample was PBMCs or T cells enriched from blood (not recorded which). The sequenced DNA is TGCGCCAGCAGCTCGCTTGAAGCGGGACAAGAGACCCAGTACTTC. Translated, it gives CASSSLEAGQETQYF.